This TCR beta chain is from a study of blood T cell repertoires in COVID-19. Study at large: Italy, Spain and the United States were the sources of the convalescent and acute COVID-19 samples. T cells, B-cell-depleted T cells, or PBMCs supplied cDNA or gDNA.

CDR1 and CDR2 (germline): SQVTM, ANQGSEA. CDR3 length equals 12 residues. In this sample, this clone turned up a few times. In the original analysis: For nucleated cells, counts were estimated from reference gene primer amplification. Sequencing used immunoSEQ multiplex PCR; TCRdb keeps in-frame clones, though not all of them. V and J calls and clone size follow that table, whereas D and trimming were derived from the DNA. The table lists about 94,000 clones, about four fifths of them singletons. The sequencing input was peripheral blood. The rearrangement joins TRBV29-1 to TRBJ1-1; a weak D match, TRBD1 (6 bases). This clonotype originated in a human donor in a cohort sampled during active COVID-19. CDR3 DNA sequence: TGCGAGGCGTGGGAGGGGGGCACACGTGCTTTCTTT. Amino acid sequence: CEAWEGGTRAFF.